This TCR beta chain originates from a study of post-analysis software for immune sequencing data (dated by TCRdb to about 2015). A note on the overall study: Disease courses on record covered relapsing-remitting, secondary progressive and progressive-relapsing multiple sclerosis, though some patients had no subtype annotation. Patient repertoires were compared against about twelve previously published healthy control repertoires from donors aged roughly 6 to 28 years. A subset of samples was prepared in parallel using single-end sample barcoding, then pooled and co-amplified after Illumina adapter ligation. Study-wide findings and limitations: Compared with controls, multiple sclerosis patients had significantly lower normalized Chao1 diversity, a finding suggesting substantial peripheral T-cell clonal expansion. The control group was slightly older than the multiple sclerosis patient group. Significantly higher frequencies in patients than in controls were found for about five TRBV segments, including TRBV5-6, TRBV5-1 and TRBV20-1. When samples were clustered directly using the F measure, samples prepared in the same batch co-clustered strongly, which prompted a batch-effect correction.

To demonstrate the VDJtools post-analysis software, TCR beta repertoires were profiled from the peripheral blood of more than 10 young patients with multiple sclerosis. The multiple sclerosis patients were children and adolescents ranging in age from roughly 6 to 15 years. Libraries were constructed by PCR. Sequencing used an Illumina HiSeq 2500. Unique molecular identifiers were incorporated into TCR beta cDNA libraries to reduce PCR and sequencing biases. Every 1 to 10 million input T cells yielded 500,000 or so cDNA molecules, meaning each molecule approximated one T cell. The patient libraries were prepared and sequenced using the same protocol as the earlier healthy control dataset. Within a given batch, samples were prepared together, multiplexed and sequenced on the same HiSeq lane. Processing in the source paper ran as follows. Raw barcoded reads were processed with MIGEC, and single-read molecular identifier groups were discarded before consensus assembly and CDR3 extraction. VDJtools was used for post-analysis of the clonotype tables, and diversity was normalized by down-sampling every dataset to the size of the smallest sample. To correct batch-related cross-sample contamination, repertoire overlap clustering matched CDR3 amino acid sequences but not nucleotide sequences. TCRdb reworked the public reads: Q25 trimming with fastp, MiXCR clone assembly, productive beta chains retained. Rows are unified per CDR3 protein, each entry keeping the most common DNA and genes. It is TCRdb's table, rather than the study itself, that gives the V and J calls and clone size. This sample is represented by about 770,000 distinct CDR3 sequences; around 45% of them were singletons. The ten largest clones add up to roughly 5% of the sample.

The CDR3 runs 11 residues from the cysteine to the phenylalanine. The sequence is cut down to CDR3 DNA, 33 bases in frame from base 1. At the junction V is shortened by 0 bases and J by 8 bases, with 3 bases in between. In the germline V gene, CDR1 corresponds to MGHRA and CDR2 to YSYEKL. To note about this clonotype: The specificity of this receptor is unknown. Per-base qualities were not stored, and no clone one base away is much larger.

The chain is made from TRBV4-1 and TRBJ2-3; confidence is insufficient to name the D gene. The sequenced sample was blood. The TCR comes from a girl between 5 and 17 years old with multiple sclerosis. The DNA is as follows: TGCGCCAGCAGCCAAGAGGGTACGCAGTATTTT. Its protein product is CASSQEGTQYF.